This T cell receptor (beta chain) was sequenced during a study of cytomegalovirus exposure and HLA in healthy donors. This clone was seen just once. The ends were cut back, 7 bases at V and 0 bases at J, with 6 bases in the middle. CDR1 is SGHNT and CDR2 is YENEEA in the germline V gene. The CDR3 is 13 residues long. The PCR contained 60 Vbeta and 13 Jbeta primers. Produced via immunoSEQ multiplex PCR; TCRdb's table is partial and in-frame only. Of about 200,000 clones listed, around four fifths were seen once; the top ten hold roughly 1.6%. The TCR comes from a man in his fifties in good health and CMV-seronegative. The rearrangement links TRBV11-3 to TRBJ2-2, with a tentative D call TRBD1 (5 bases). Sequencing was carried out using PBMCs. The CDR3 here is CASKGANTGELFF. The CDR3 region has the DNA TGTGCCAGCAAAGGGGCGAACACCGGGGAGCTGTTTTTT. Using reference TRBV11-3 and TRBJ2-2 for the parts outside the CDR3, the full variable domain is EAGVVQSPRYKIIEKKQPVAFWCNPISGHNTLYWYLQNLGQGPELLIRYENEEAVDDSQLPKDRFSAERLKGVDSTLKIQPAELGDSAVYLCASKGANTGELFFGEGSRLTVL.